Listed below are T cell receptor beta chains from one sample, sequenced in a study of a mutant IDH1 vaccine in newly diagnosed glioma. Repertoires were generated with immunoSEQ multiplex PCR, while TCRdb's copy carries only in-frame clones and drops some. Among tens of thousands of clones listed, roughly three quarters were seen once. These receptors' targets are unknown. Sequenced material: PBMCs, taken from a glioma patient whose treatment included an IDH1 peptide vaccine. These receptors all come from a woman aged 40 to 55 with glioma. Some clones in this sample may be carry-over from other donors' samples. CDR3s include the opening cysteine and the closing phenylalanine or tryptophan. The D gene is left open where the match is weak. Clone sizes are given selectively: once, few, many, or a class where the clone is expanded.

v_call,j_call,clone_size,d_call,cdr3_nt,cdr3_aa
TRBV10-3,TRBJ2-2,.,.,TGTGCCATCAGTGAGACGCCGGGCCTGGGGTCGGCCGGGGAGCTGTTTTTT,CAISETPGLGSAGELFF
TRBV12-5,TRBJ1-5,.,.,TGTGCTAGTCGAGAGGGGCAGTTGGGCAATCAGCCCCAGCATTTT,CASREGQLGNQPQHF
TRBV19,TRBJ1-2,few,TRBD1,TGTGCCAGTAGTATAGAGCAGGGGGCGCGGGGCTACACCTTC,CASSIEQGARGYTF
TRBV11-2,TRBJ2-3,.,.,TGTGCCAGCAGCCTGGCCAGGGGCGATACGCAGTATTTT,CASSLARGDTQYF
TRBV5-6,TRBJ1-3,.,.,TGTGCCAGCAGCTTGGGGCAGTCCCCAGACACCATATATTTT,CASSLGQSPDTIYF
TRBV7-8,TRBJ1-4,few,TRBD1,TGTGCCAGCAGCTCCGGACAGGGGCATGAAAAACTGTTTTTT,CASSSGQGHEKLFF
TRBV4-2,TRBJ2-7,.,.,TGTGCCAGCAGCCAGGTGCGCGGCGGCGAGCAGTACTTC,CASSQVRGGEQYF
TRBV9,TRBJ1-1,few,.,TGTGCCAGCAGCGTAGGACACATGAACACTGAAGCTTTCTTT,CASSVGHMNTEAFF
TRBV6-5,TRBJ1-6,.,.,TGTGCCAGCAGTTACACGGGGGAGGGGCGGAATTCACCCCTCCACTTT,CASSYTGEGRNSPLHF
TRBV19,TRBJ1-2,.,.,TGTGCCAGTAGTCCCAGTTTAGGAGTTAACTATGGCTACACCTTC,CASSPSLGVNYGYTF
TRBV7-6,TRBJ1-5,.,.,TGTGCCAGCAGCTTAGATCAGACCAATCAGCCCCAGCATTTT,CASSLDQTNQPQHF
TRBV6-5,TRBJ1-6,.,TRBD1,TGTGCCAGCAGTGGGACAGGGGTGAGTTCACCCCTCCACTTT,CASSGTGVSSPLHF
TRBV5-1,TRBJ2-3,.,TRBD2,TGCGCCAGCAGCACGGGACTAGCGGAAAGCACAGATACGCAGTATTTT,CASSTGLAESTDTQYF
TRBV9,TRBJ1-1,few,TRBD1,TGTGCCAGCAGCGTACAGGGGGTCGGTACTGAAGCTTTCTTT,CASSVQGVGTEAFF
TRBV10-3,TRBJ1-2,.,.,TGTGCCATCGGGGCGGGCAACTATGGCTACACCTTC,CAIGAGNYGYTF
TRBV30,TRBJ1-1,.,.,TGTGCCTGGAGCTACCCGGGGGGCACTGAAGCTTTCTTT,CAWSYPGGTEAFF
TRBV30,TRBJ1-6,once,.,TGTGCTACGACACAGGGTAATTCACCCCTCCACTTT,CATTQGNSPLHF
TRBV2,TRBJ2-5,.,TRBD2,TGTGCCAGCAGTCGGGCTAGCGGGGGAGAGACCCAGTACTTC,CASSRASGGETQYF
TRBV27,TRBJ2-1,once,.,TGTGCCAGCAGCTACCTAAGTGAGCAGTTCTTC,CASSYLSEQFF
TRBV9,TRBJ2-5,.,.,TGTGCCAGCAGCCCAGGTCTCGGGGAGACCCAGTACTTC,CASSPGLGETQYF
TRBV5-1,TRBJ2-7,once,TRBD1,TGCGCCAGCAGCTTGACGTCTAGGGGGCTTGAAGAGCAGTACTTC,CASSLTSRGLEEQYF
TRBV4-3,TRBJ1-2,.,.,TGCGCCAGCTCCCCTTCCGGGACACCCTATGGCTACACCTTC,CASSPSGTPYGYTF
TRBV5-4,TRBJ2-6,once,.,TGTGCCAGCAGCTTAAAAAGTGGGGCAGGGGCCAACGTCCTGACTTTC,CASSLKSGAGANVLTF
TRBV6-5,TRBJ1-6,once,.,TGTGCCAGCAAACTTATTAATTCACCCCTCCACTTT,CASKLINSPLHF
TRBV30,TRBJ2-1,.,.,TGTGCCTGGAGTGTCGGAGTCAATCGTAACAATGAGCAGTTCTTC,CAWSVGVNRNNEQFF
TRBV5-6,TRBJ1-2,once,.,TGTGCCAGCAGCCTCGGGCCCGCCGGGTCTGGGGGCTACACCTTC,CASSLGPAGSGGYTF
TRBV30,TRBJ1-1,once,TRBD1,TGTGCCTGGAGTCTTTCAGACAGGGGGCTGATAGGGAACACTGAAGCTTTCTTT,CAWSLSDRGLIGNTEAFF
TRBV2,TRBJ2-3,.,TRBD2,TGTGCCAGCACCCAAGCGGGGTTTAGCACAGATACGCAGTATTTT,CASTQAGFSTDTQYF
TRBV2,TRBJ2-7,.,TRBD2,TGTGCCAGCAGTGAAGCGCTGGGACTAGCGGGCGAGCAGTACTTC,CASSEALGLAGEQYF
TRBV27,TRBJ1-1,.,TRBD1,TGTGCCAGCAGTTTCCCCGGACAGGCATCTGAAGCTTTCTTT,CASSFPGQASEAFF
TRBV20-1,TRBJ2-5,.,.,TGCAGTGCTAGCTTCAAAGAGACCCAGTACTTC,CSASFKETQYF
TRBV5-1,TRBJ1-2,.,.,TGCGCCAGCAGCTTGGAGGTGGGGCAAGAGAGCGGCTACACCTTC,CASSLEVGQESGYTF
TRBV5-1,TRBJ1-3,.,.,TGCGCCAGCAGCTTGGCCGGGGTAACCAACTCTGGAAACACCATATATTTT,CASSLAGVTNSGNTIYF
TRBV9,TRBJ1-3,.,.,TGTGCCAGCAGCGTAGGGACGGCGCTCTCTGGAAACACCATATATTTT,CASSVGTALSGNTIYF
TRBV5-6,TRBJ2-7,.,.,TGTGCCAGCAGCTTGCCCCAATCCTACGAGCAGTACTTC,CASSLPQSYEQYF
TRBV30,TRBJ2-1,few,.,TGTGCCTGGAGTTTCCGAAGTGAGCAGTTCTTC,CAWSFRSEQFF
TRBV7-8,TRBJ2-1,.,TRBD2,TGTGCCAGCAGCTTAACTAGCGGGTTGTTCTTC,CASSLTSGLFF